Each of the 12 T cell receptor beta chains below was sequenced from the same sample in a study of T-cell reconstitution after alpha-beta-depleted transplantation in children. The authors prepared the TCRbeta library with unique molecular identifiers. TCRdb re-analysed the PCR reads in MiXCR, keeping a single row per CDR3 protein. The data contain under 350,000 distinct CDR3 sequences, 9.5% to 10% of them singletons. The sequencing used PBMCs from the stem cell graft donor, collected from the stem cell graft. These receptors were collected from a human donor who donated a stem cell graft to a child with SCID.

This clonotype was seen many times. The CDR3 spells CASSFTGGLGNEQFF. CDR3 bases: TGCGCCAGCAGCTTCACAGGGGGACTGGGGAATGAGCAGTTCTTC. The chain couples TRBV5-1 to TRBJ2-1, with TRBD1 identical over 8 bases. CDR1 SGHRS and CDR2 YFSETQ come from the germline V gene. There are 15 residues in the CDR3. Trimming at V came to 2 bases and at J to 7 bases, leaving 8 bases not matched to a gene.

The sample holds many counts of this clonotype. V and J are TRBV5-5 and TRBJ2-7, with a weak D call TRBD1 (6 bases). Trimming shortened V by 1 base and J by 5 bases, and 10 bases separated the two germline ends. The V gene's germline CDR1 is SGHKS and CDR2 YYEKEE (reference sequence). The CDR3 consists of 13 residues. The CDR3 loop is CASSLTGKDEQYF. The CDR3 DNA is TGTGCCAGCAGCTTGACAGGGAAAGACGAGCAGTACTTC. Combining the CDR3 with reference TRBV5-5 and TRBJ2-7 gives the whole variable domain DAGVTQSPTHLIKTRGQQVTLRCSPISGHKSVSWYQQVLGQGPQFIFQYYEKEERGRGNFPDRFSARQFPNYSSELNVNALLLGDSALYLCASSLTGKDEQYFGPGTRLTVT.

In this sample, this clonotype turned up many times. This chain connects TRBV10-3 to TRBJ2-3; D may be TRBD1 or TRBD2 (5 bases each). The CDR3 runs to 14 residues. The V and J ends lost 6 bases and 8 bases respectively, with 18 bases between them. In germline, CDR1 is ENHRY, CDR2 SYGVKD. The CDR3 DNA reads as TGTGCCATCAGAGACGGCCCTGGTGGGGGTACGCAGTATTTT. This codes for CAIRDGPGGGTQYF.

The V gene is TRBV20-1, the J gene TRBJ2-5; D gene uncertain. The CDR3 sequence is 12 residues long. The germline V and J ends were trimmed by 2 bases and 2 bases, with 6 bases remaining between them. Germline values: CDR1 DFQATT, CDR2 SNEGSKA (reference sequence). CDR3: CSARYGQETQYF. The CDR3 DNA is TGCAGTGCTAGATATGGGCAAGAGACCCAGTACTTC.

This clonotype came up a few times. The chain joins TRBV5-1 to TRBJ2-1; possibly TRBD2 for D (6 bases). The germline CDR1 and CDR2 sequences are SGHRS and YFSETQ. V was trimmed by 1 base and J by 3 bases, leaving 11 bases between them. This CDR3 has 15 residues. The CDR3 DNA is TGCGCCAGCAGCTTGTGGGGGACTTTCTACAATGAGCAGTTCTTC. It encodes CASSLWGTFYNEQFF.

This clonotype appeared a few times. The chain's CDR3 is CASKDEQFF. CDR3 in DNA: TGTGCCAGCAAGGATGAGCAGTTCTTC. The V gene is TRBV2, the J gene TRBJ2-1; no clear D gene. Between the trimmed V and J ends, which lost 7 bases and 8 bases, there was a span of 3 bases. CDR1 is SNHLY, CDR2 FYNNEI, per germline. The CDR3 sequence is 9 residues long. Full variable domain (outside the CDR3, taken from reference TRBV2 and TRBJ2-1): EPEVTQTPSHQVTQMGQEVILRCVPISNHLYFYWYRQILGQKVEFLVSFYNNEISEKSEIFDDQFSVERPDGSNFTLKIRSTKLEDSAMYFCASKDEQFFGPGTRLTVL.

The table lists this clonotype with a few counts. The chain combines TRBV15 with TRBJ2-7, with unresolved D. Trimming took off 0 bases at V and 6 bases at J, with 6 bases between the two ends. Germline loops: CDR1 LNHNV, CDR2 YYDKDF (reference sequence). CDR3 size: 12 residues. The CDR3 DNA reads as TGTGCCACCAGCAGAGATTGGGGCGAGCAGTACTTC. The encoded protein is CATSRDWGEQYF.

This chain uses TRBV4-1 with TRBJ2-4, with D uncertain. The ends were cut back, 4 bases at V and 10 bases at J, with 11 bases in the middle. Germline lookup yields CDR1 MGHRA and CDR2 YSYEKL. This CDR3 contains 12 residues. The CDR3 nucleotides are TGCGCCAGCAGCCCCGACTCGGAGATTCAGTACTTC. Amino acids: CASSPDSEIQYF.

This clonotype has a handful of counts. This chain uses TRBV12-3 or TRBV12-4 with TRBJ2-3; D possibly corresponds to TRBD1 (6 bases). The CDR3 contains 14 residues. With 3 bases removed from V and 0 bases from J, the gap between germline ends came to 7 bases. Here the CDR3 DNA reads TGTGCCAGCAGTTTGACAGGAAGCACAGATACGCAGTATTTT. This translates into CASSLTGSTDTQYF.

This clonotype appeared a few times. The rearrangement uses TRBV6-5 and TRBJ1-1, with TRBD1 matching over 12 bases. The CDR3 has 14 residues. The V segment lost 6 bases and the J segment 5 bases; nucleotides outside the gene matches: 4. Germline-derived CDR1 and CDR2 are MNHEY and SVGAGI. CDR3 in amino acids: CASRGQGAGTEAFF. CDR3 DNA: TGTGCCAGCAGGGGACAGGGGGCAGGGACTGAAGCTTTCTTT.

The chain carries TRBV20-1 and TRBJ1-4; weak D call: TRBD1 (5 bases). CDR3 length equals 15 residues. Per the germline V gene, CDR1 is DFQATT and CDR2 is SNEGSKA (reference sequence). V was shortened by 1 base and J by 0 bases, with 9 bases between the two germline ends. In nucleotides, the CDR3 is TGCAGTGCTAGAGCCTCACAGGCAACTAATGAAAAACTGTTTTTT. It encodes CSARASQATNEKLFF.

The V call is TRBV6-1, the J call TRBJ1-5; TRBD1 aligns across 9 bases. V shed 8 bases and J 5 bases; nucleotides not matched to a gene: 7. The CDR3 consists of 14 residues. The V gene's germline CDR1 is MNHNS and CDR2 SASEGT. The CDR3 DNA reads TGTGCCAGCGGCCAGGACAGGGGAGATCAGCCCCAGCATTTT. Its translation is CASGQDRGDQPQHF.